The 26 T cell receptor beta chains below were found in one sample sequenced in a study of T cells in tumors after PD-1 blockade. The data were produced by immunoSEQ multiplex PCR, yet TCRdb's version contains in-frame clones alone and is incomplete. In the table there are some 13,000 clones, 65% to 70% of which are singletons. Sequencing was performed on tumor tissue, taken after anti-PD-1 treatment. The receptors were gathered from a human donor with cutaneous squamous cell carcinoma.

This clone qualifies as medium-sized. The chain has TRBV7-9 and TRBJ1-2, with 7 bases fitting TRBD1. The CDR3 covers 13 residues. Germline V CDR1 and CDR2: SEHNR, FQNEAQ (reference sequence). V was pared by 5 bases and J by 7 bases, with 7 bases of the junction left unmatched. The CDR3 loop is CASSEGAGTGYTF. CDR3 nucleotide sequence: TGTGCCAGCAGCGAGGGGGCAGGGACTGGCTACACCTTC.

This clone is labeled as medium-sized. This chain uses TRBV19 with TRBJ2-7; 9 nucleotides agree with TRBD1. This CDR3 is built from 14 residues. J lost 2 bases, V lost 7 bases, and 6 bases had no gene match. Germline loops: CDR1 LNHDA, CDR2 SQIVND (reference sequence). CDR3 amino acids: CASIAGQGPYEQYF. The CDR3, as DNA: TGTGCCAGTATTGCGGGACAGGGTCCCTACGAGCAGTACTTC.

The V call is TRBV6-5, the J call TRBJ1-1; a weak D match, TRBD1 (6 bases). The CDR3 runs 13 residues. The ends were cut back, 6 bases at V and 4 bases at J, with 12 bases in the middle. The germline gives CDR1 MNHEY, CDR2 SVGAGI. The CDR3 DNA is TGTGCCAGCAGATTCCGGGACACCACTGAAGCTTTCTTT. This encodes CASRFRDTTEAFF.

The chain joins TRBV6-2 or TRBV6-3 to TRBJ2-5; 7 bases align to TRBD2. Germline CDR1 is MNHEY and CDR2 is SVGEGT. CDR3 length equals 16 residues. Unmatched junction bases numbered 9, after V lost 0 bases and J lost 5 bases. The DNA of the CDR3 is TGTGCCAGCAGTTACTCTGTACGGCTAGCGGCGGAGACCCAGTACTTC. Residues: CASSYSVRLAAETQYF.

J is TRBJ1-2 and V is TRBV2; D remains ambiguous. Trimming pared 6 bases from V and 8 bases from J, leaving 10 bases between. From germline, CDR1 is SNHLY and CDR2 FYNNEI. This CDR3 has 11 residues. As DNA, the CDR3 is TGTGCCAGCAGCGAACGTAGGGGCTACACCTTC. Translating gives CASSERRGYTF.

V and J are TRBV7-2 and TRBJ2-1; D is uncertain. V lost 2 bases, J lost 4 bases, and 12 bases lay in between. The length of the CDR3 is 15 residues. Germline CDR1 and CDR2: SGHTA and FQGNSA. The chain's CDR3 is CASSLLGGFYNEQFF. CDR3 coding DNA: TGTGCCAGCAGCTTATTGGGCGGTTTTTACAATGAGCAGTTCTTC.

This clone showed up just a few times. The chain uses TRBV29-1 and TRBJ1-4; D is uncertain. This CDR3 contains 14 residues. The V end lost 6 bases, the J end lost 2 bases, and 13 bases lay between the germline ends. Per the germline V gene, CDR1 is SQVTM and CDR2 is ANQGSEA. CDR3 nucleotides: TGCAGCGTCGATCGACCGGATACTAATGAAAAACTGTTTTTT. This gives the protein CSVDRPDTNEKLFF.

CDR3 DNA: TGTGCCAGCAGTTACGGCCAGGAGCGAAACACCATATATTTT. Its protein is CASSYGQERNTIYF. The V gene is TRBV6-6, the J gene TRBJ1-3; D gene uncertain. The CDR3 extends over 14 amino acids. Looked up from germline, CDR1 is MNHNY and CDR2 is SVGAGI (reference sequence). V lost 2 bases and J lost 5, with 10 bases in between.

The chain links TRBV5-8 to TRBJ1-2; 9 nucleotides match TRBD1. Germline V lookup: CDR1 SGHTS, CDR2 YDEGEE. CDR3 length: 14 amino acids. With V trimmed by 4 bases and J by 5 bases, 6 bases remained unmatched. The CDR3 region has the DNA TGTGCCAGCAGCCTGACGGACAGGGGATATGGCTACACCTTC. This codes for CASSLTDRGYGYTF. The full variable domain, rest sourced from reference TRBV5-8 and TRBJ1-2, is EAGVTQSPTHLIKTRGQQATLRCSPISGHTSVYWYQQALGLGLQFLLWYDEGEERNRGNFPPRFSGRQFPNYSSELNVNALELEDSALYLCASSLTDRGYGYTFGSGTRLTVV.

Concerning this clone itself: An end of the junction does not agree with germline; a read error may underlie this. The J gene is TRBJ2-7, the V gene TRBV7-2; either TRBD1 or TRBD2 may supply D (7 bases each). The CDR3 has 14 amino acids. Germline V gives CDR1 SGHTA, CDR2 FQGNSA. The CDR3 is CASSLGGSSGTVGF. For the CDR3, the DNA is TGTGCCAGCAGCTTAGGGGGTTCAAGCGGGACAGTGGGGTTC.

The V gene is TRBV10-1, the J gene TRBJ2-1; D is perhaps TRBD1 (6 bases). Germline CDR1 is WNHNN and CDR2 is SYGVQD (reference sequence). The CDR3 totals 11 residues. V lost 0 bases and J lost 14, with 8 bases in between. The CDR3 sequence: CASSESQGKFF. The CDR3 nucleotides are TGCGCCAGCAGTGAGTCGCAGGGGAAGTTCTTC.

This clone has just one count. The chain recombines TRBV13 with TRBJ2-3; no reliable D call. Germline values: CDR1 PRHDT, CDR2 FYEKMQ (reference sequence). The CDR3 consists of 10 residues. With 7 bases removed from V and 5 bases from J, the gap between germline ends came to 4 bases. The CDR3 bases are TGTGCCAGCAAGGGAGATACGCAGTATTTT. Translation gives CASKGDTQYF.

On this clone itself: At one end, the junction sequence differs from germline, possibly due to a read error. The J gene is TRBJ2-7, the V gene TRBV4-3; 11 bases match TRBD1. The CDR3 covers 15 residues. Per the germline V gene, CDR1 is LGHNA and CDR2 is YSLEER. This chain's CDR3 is CVSSQEGQGVYEQYF. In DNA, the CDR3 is TGCGTCAGCAGCCAAGAGGGACAGGGGGTCTACGAGCAGTACTTC.

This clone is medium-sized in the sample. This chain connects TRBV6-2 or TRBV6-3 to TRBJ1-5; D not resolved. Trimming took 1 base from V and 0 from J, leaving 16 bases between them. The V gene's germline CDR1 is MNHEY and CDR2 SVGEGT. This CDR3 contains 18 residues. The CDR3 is CASSYFGLVSDSNQPQHF. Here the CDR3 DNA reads TGTGCCAGCAGTTACTTTGGCTTGGTTTCTGATAGCAATCAGCCCCAGCATTTT.

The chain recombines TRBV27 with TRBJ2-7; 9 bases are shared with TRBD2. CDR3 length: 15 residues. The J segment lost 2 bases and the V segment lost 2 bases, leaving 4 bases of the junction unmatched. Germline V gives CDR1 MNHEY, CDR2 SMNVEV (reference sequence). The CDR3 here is CASSLGLAGTYEQYF. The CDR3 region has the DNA TGTGCCAGCAGTTTAGGTCTAGCGGGAACCTACGAGCAGTACTTC.

CDR3 nucleotide sequence: TGTGCCAGCAGCTTGGACAGGGTTGGTAAGACCCAGTACTTC. Amino acids: CASSLDRVGKTQYF. The gene calls are TRBV14 and TRBJ2-5; the match to TRBD1 covers 8 bases. The CDR3 covers 14 residues. Germline V CDR1 and CDR2: SGHDN, FVKESK. Germline trimming cut 5 bases from V and 6 bases from J; bases unmatched to any gene: 8.

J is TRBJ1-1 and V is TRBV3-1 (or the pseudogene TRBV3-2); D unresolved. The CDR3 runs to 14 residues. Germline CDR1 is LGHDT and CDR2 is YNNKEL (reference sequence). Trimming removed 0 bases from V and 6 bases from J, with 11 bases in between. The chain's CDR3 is CASSQDPVIAEAFF. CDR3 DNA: TGTGCCAGCAGCCAAGATCCGGTTATCGCTGAAGCTTTCTTT.

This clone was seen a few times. In DNA form, the CDR3 reads TGTGCCAGCAGCTCCCGGACAGGGGGCGATACTGAAGCTTTCTTT. This translates into CASSSRTGGDTEAFF. This chain joins TRBV5-4 and TRBJ1-1, with 11 nucleotides matching TRBD1. CDR3 length: 15 residues. Germline V lookup: CDR1 SGHNT, CDR2 YYREEE (reference sequence). V shed 3 bases, J shed 5 bases, and the junction held 6 bases outside the gene matches.

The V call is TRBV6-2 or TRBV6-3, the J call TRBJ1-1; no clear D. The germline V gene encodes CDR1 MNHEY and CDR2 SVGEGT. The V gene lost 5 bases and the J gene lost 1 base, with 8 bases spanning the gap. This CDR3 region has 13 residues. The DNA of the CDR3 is TGTGCCAGCAGTCTTACAGAGAACACTGAAGCTTTCTTT. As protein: CASSLTENTEAFF.

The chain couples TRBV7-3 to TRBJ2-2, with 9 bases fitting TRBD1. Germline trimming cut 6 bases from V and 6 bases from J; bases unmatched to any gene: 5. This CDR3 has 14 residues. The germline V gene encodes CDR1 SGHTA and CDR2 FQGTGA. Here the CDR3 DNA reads TGTGCCAGCAGTAGGGACAGGGAGGCCGGGGAGCTGTTTTTT. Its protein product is CASSRDREAGELFF.

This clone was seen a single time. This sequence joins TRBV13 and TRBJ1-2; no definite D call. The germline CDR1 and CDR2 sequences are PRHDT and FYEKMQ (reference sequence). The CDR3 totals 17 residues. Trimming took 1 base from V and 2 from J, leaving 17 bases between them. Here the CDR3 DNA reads TGTGCCAGCAGCTTAGTCGGCAGGAAGGGTTTGAACTATGGCTACACCTTC. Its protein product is CASSLVGRKGLNYGYTF.

The CDR3 region has the DNA TGTGCCAGCAGGAGCCCCAATGCGAATCTCGGCTACACCTTC. Translating gives CASRSPNANLGYTF. The V call is TRBV6-5, the J call TRBJ1-2; unclear D gene. V dropped 6 bases and J dropped 8 bases, with 19 bases sitting between them. Germline V CDR1 and CDR2: MNHEY, SVGAGI. The CDR3 totals 14 residues.

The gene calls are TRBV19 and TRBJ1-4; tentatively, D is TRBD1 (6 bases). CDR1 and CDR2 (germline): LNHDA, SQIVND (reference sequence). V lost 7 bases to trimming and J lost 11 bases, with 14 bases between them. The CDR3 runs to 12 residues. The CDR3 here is CASTQGGYKLFF. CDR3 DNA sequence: TGTGCCAGTACCCAAGGGGGGTACAAACTGTTTTTT.

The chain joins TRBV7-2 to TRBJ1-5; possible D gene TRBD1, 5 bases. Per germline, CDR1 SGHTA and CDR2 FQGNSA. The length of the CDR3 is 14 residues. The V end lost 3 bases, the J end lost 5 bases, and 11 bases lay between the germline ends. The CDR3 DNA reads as TGTGCCAGCAGCTTGGCGGACACCCATCAGCCCCAGCATTTT. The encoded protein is CASSLADTHQPQHF.

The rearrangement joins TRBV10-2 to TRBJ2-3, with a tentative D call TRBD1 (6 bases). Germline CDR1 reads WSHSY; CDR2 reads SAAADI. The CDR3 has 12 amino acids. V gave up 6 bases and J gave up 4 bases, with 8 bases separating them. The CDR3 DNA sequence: TGCGCCAGCAGGGGACACCCAGATACGCAGTATTTT. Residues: CASRGHPDTQYF.

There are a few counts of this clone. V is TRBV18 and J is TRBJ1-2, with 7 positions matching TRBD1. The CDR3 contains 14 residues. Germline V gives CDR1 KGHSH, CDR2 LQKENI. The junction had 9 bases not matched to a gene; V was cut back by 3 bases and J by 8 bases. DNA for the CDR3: TGTGCCAGCTCACCGGAACAGGGGCCTGGGGGCTACACCTTC. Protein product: CASSPEQGPGGYTF.